The 23 T cell receptor beta chains below come from one sample, sequenced in a study of blood T cell repertoires in COVID-19. The protocol was immunoSEQ multiplex PCR, while the TCRdb copy is restricted to in-frame clones and leaves out a portion. Among under 300,000 clones listed, 82% were seen once. Sequenced: peripheral blood. These receptors originate from a young woman with acute or convalescent COVID-19.

V is TRBV30 and J is TRBJ1-2; D is perhaps TRBD1 (6 bases). This CDR3 contains 13 residues. CDR1 is GTSNPN, CDR2 SVGIG, per germline (reference sequence). V was shortened by 0 bases and J by 6 bases, with 11 bases between the two germline ends. The CDR3 nucleotides are TGTGCCTGGAGTGTACAACAGGGAGATGGCTACACCTTC. It is translated as CAWSVQQGDGYTF.

This clone was seen more than once but under ten times. The chain has TRBV6-5 and TRBJ2-7; 7 bases are a match to TRBD1. After removal of 6 bases from V and 4 bases from J, the junction contained 12 bases not matched to a gene. Germline V gives CDR1 MNHEY, CDR2 SVGAGI. This CDR3 has 15 amino acids. The CDR3 DNA is TGTGCCAGCAGCTGGGACAGTCGTGGGGCTTACGAGCAGTACTTC. This codes for CASSWDSRGAYEQYF.

The chain uses TRBV6-1 and TRBJ2-1; the match to TRBD2 covers 7 bases. Germline CDR1 is MNHNS and CDR2 is SASEGT. The CDR3 loop spans 15 amino acids. With V trimmed by 3 bases and J by 6 bases, 8 bases remained unmatched. The CDR3 DNA sequence: TGTGCCAGCAGTGAGATCCGGGACTACCTCAATGAGCAGTTCTTC. Translated: CASSEIRDYLNEQFF.

The rearrangement joins TRBV10-1 to TRBJ2-2, with D perhaps TRBD2 (6 bases). V lost 6 bases to trimming and J lost 0 bases, with 11 bases between them. CDR3 size: 15 residues. Germline CDR1 WNHNN, CDR2 SYGVQD (reference sequence). CDR3: CASSIGTSNTGELFF. CDR3 nucleotide sequence: TGCGCCAGCAGCATCGGGACTTCGAACACCGGGGAGCTGTTTTTT.

On this clone: Other DNA sequences of this sample code for an identical CDR3. This chain joins TRBV5-1 and TRBJ2-5; D is uncertain. V gave up 0 bases and J gave up 3 bases, with 6 bases separating them. CDR3 size: 13 residues. CDR1 SGHRS and CDR2 YFSETQ come from the germline V gene. The CDR3 spells CASSLVTEETQYF. The DNA for the CDR3 is TGCGCCAGCAGCTTGGTGACTGAAGAGACCCAGTACTTC.

The chain links TRBV7-8 to TRBJ2-7, with 7 positions matching TRBD2. CDR1 and CDR2 from the germline V gene are SGHVS and FQNEAQ. The V segment lost 2 bases and the J segment 0 bases; nucleotides outside the gene matches: 1. CDR3 length: 14 amino acids. DNA for the CDR3: TGTGCCAGCAGCTTACTAGCGGCCTCCTACGAGCAGTACTTC. Amino acids: CASSLLAASYEQYF.

This clone occurred a few times. The rearrangement uses TRBV23-1 and TRBJ1-2, with D possibly being TRBD1 (5 bases). TRBV23-1 is filed as an ORF, its function uncertain. This CDR3 has 15 residues. The V gene lost 0 bases and the J gene lost 8 bases, with 16 bases spanning the gap. The DNA for the CDR3 is TGCGCCAGCAGTCAATCCCGGGGGGGAGGGCGCGGCTACACCTTC. The encoded protein is CASSQSRGGGRGYTF.

This chain connects TRBV7-2 to TRBJ1-4; D gene unclear. V lost 1 base, J lost 5 bases, and 8 bases lay in between. The CDR3 has 14 residues. Germline-derived CDR1 and CDR2 are SGHTA and FQGNSA. For the CDR3, the DNA is TGTGCCAGCAGCTTAGTGGGCGGGAATGAAAAACTGTTTTTT. Encoded protein: CASSLVGGNEKLFF. The whole variable domain, remainder taken from reference TRBV7-2 and TRBJ1-4, is GAGVSQSPSNKVTEKGKDVELRCDPISGHTALYWYRQSLGQGLEFLIYFQGNSAPDKSGLPSDRFSAERTGGSVSTLTIQRTQQEDSAVYLCASSLVGGNEKLFFGSGTQLSVL.

This rearrangement joins TRBV9 to TRBJ1-6, with TRBD1 identical over 9 bases. The CDR3 is made up of 17 amino acids. Looked up from germline, CDR1 is SGDLS and CDR2 is YYNGEE. Trimming cost V 4 bases and J 0 bases; bases outside gene matches: 5. The CDR3, as DNA: TGTGCCAGCAGCTCAGGGACAGGGAGCTCCTATAATTCACCCCTCCACTTT. Translation gives CASSSGTGSSYNSPLHF.

This clone appeared a few times. J is TRBJ1-1 and V is TRBV7-8; 7 bases agree with TRBD1. The CDR3 totals 11 residues. Germline CDR1 is SGHVS and CDR2 is FQNEAQ. The J segment lost 11 bases and the V segment lost 4 bases, leaving 4 bases of the junction unmatched. CDR3: CASSWGQRAFF. CDR3 bases: TGTGCCAGCAGCTGGGGACAGCGGGCTTTCTTT.

The chain carries TRBV7-2 and TRBJ2-4, with 10 nucleotides matching TRBD2. The CDR3 length is 19 residues. The germline CDR1 and CDR2 sequences are SGHTA and FQGNSA. J gave up 3 bases and V 0 bases, and 11 bases lay outside the gene matches. CDR3: CASSLAPLPSGRVKNIQYF. The CDR3 nucleotides are TGTGCCAGCAGCTTAGCCCCCTTACCTAGCGGGAGAGTCAAAAACATTCAGTACTTC.

The CDR3 here is CASSYSRTSAVYEQYF. The CDR3 nucleotides are TGTGCCAGCAGTTACTCCCGGACTAGCGCCGTCTACGAGCAGTACTTC. The rearrangement joins TRBV6-5 to TRBJ2-7; 9 nucleotides align to TRBD2. The V segment lost 0 bases and the J segment 3 bases; nucleotides outside the gene matches: 6. This CDR3 contains 16 residues. The germline CDR1 and CDR2 sequences are MNHEY and SVGAGI.

This clone was counted at least ten times. This rearrangement joins TRBV28 to TRBJ2-7, with D possibly TRBD2 on 5 matching bases. CDR1 MDHEN and CDR2 SYDVKM come from the germline V gene. The CDR3 sequence is 15 residues long. The ends were cut back, 5 bases at V and 2 bases at J, with 16 bases in the middle. The CDR3 loop reads CASSPEWVRAYEQYF. The CDR3 coding sequence is TGTGCCAGCAGTCCCGAGTGGGTGAGGGCCTACGAGCAGTACTTC.

This clone was seen at least ten times. The chain links TRBV3-1 (or the pseudogene TRBV3-2) to TRBJ1-2; TRBD1 is a possible D gene (5 bases). Per the germline V gene, CDR1 is LGHDT and CDR2 is YNNKEL (reference sequence). CDR3 length equals 14 residues. Trimming took off 1 base at V and 8 bases at J, with 14 bases between the two ends. This CDR3 reads CASSQAGAAIGYTF. The CDR3 DNA reads TGTGCCAGCAGCCAAGCTGGGGCGGCGATCGGCTACACCTTC.

The chain recombines TRBV5-4 with TRBJ2-3; perhaps TRBD2 as D (5 bases). Germline CDR1 SGHNT, CDR2 YYREEE (reference sequence). V was shortened by 5 bases and J by 0 bases, with 10 bases between the two germline ends. The CDR3 is made up of 14 amino acids. The chain's CDR3 is CASRAVLSTDTQYF. Written as DNA, the CDR3 is TGTGCCAGCAGAGCGGTTCTTAGCACAGATACGCAGTATTTT.

This rearrangement joins TRBV4-1 to TRBJ1-1, with 8 bases that match TRBD1. Germline V gene sequence: CDR1 MGHRA, CDR2 YSYEKL. The CDR3 sequence is 17 residues long. Trimming removed 0 bases from V and 0 bases from J; junction bases left unmatched: 6. CDR3 loop: CASSQEGQAAMNTEAFF. CDR3 DNA: TGCGCCAGCAGCCAAGAGGGACAGGCGGCGATGAACACTGAAGCTTTCTTT.

The V call is TRBV28, the J call TRBJ2-7; D is ambiguous. The CDR3 has 14 amino acids. V was shortened by 5 bases and J by 4 bases, with 15 bases between the two germline ends. Germline lookup yields CDR1 MDHEN and CDR2 SYDVKM. Here the CDR3 DNA reads TGTGCCAGCAGTCTCCCCACCGGTCCGTACGAGCAGTACTTC. Translating it yields CASSLPTGPYEQYF.

The V call is TRBV5-4, the J call TRBJ2-5; 11 bases map to TRBD1. The V and J ends lost 2 bases and 0 bases, in that order; junction bases with no gene match: 3. Germline CDR1 reads SGHNT; CDR2 reads YYREEE (reference sequence). This CDR3 has 16 residues. CDR3 nucleotide sequence: TGTGCCAGCAGCTTCGGGACAGGGGGGTACCAAGAGACCCAGTACTTC. As protein: CASSFGTGGYQETQYF.

The rearrangement links TRBV15 to TRBJ2-1; 16 bases are a match to TRBD2. CDR3 length: 18 residues. V lost 7 bases to trimming and J lost 4 bases; unmatched junction nucleotides: 10. Germline lookup yields CDR1 LNHNV and CDR2 YYDKDF (reference sequence). The CDR3 spells CATTPGLAGGPSYNEQFF. The CDR3 bases are TGTGCCACCACCCCGGGACTAGCGGGAGGGCCATCATACAATGAGCAGTTCTTC.

This clone was recorded only once. The chain recombines TRBV7-8 with TRBJ2-7; possible D gene TRBD1, 6 bases. The V and J ends lost 5 bases and 1 base respectively, with 15 bases between them. Looked up from germline, CDR1 is SGHVS and CDR2 is FQNEAQ. This CDR3 is built from 15 residues. The CDR3 DNA reads as TGTGCCAGCAGCCCACAGGGCCTGGGGTCCTACGAGCAGTACTTC. Protein sequence: CASSPQGLGSYEQYF.

A few counts support this clone. The CDR3 sequence is CASSTGTGGVNEKLFF. In DNA, the CDR3 is TGCGCCAGCAGCACAGGGACAGGGGGCGTCAATGAAAAACTGTTTTTT. This rearrangement joins TRBV5-1 to TRBJ1-4; 12 positions match TRBD1. The CDR3 covers 16 residues. The ends lost 4 bases at V and 5 bases at J; junction bases unmatched: 6. Germline V gives CDR1 SGHRS, CDR2 YFSETQ.

This sequence joins TRBV6-6 and TRBJ1-2, with no clear D. V dropped 5 bases and J dropped 4 bases, with 11 bases sitting between them. CDR1 MNHNY and CDR2 SVGAGI come from the germline V gene (reference sequence). This CDR3 region has 13 residues. The CDR3 DNA reads as TGTGCCAGCAGTGATTATCTAGGCTATGGCTACACCTTC. Translated: CASSDYLGYGYTF.

The chain joins TRBV15 to TRBJ2-3; TRBD1 agrees at 8 bases. With V trimmed by 3 bases and J by 5 bases, 7 bases remained unmatched. This CDR3 is built from 15 residues. From germline, CDR1 is LNHNV and CDR2 YYDKDF (reference sequence). CDR3 sequence: CATSRTQGAGDTQYF. CDR3 in DNA: TGTGCCACCAGCAGGACCCAGGGGGCGGGAGATACGCAGTATTTT.